Listed below are T cell receptor beta chains from one sample, sequenced in a study of shared clonotypes between healthy human individuals. Libraries were prepared by immunoSEQ multiplex PCR; TCRdb keeps only in-frame clonotypes and omits some of them. The sample holds around 1.1 million clones, roughly 80% seen once. The specimen sequenced was memory CD4+ T cells from PBMCs. These receptors originate from a man between 18 and 29 years old in good health. Some clones in this sample may be carry-over from other donors' samples. The CDR3 runs from the conserved cysteine through the conserved F or W. Each record gives: clone size, V gene, J gene, D gene, CDR3 length, CDR3 DNA, CDR3 protein. The D gene is left open where the match is weak. The size of a clone is reported for some rows only, either as once, few or many, or as a class for expanded clones.

size: once; V: TRBV30; J: TRBJ2-5; D: NA; length: 17; DNA: TGTGCCTGGAGTGTACGAGCTAGCGAGATCCAAGACCGGACCCAGTACTTC; CDR3: CAWSVRASEIQDRTQYF
size: few; V: TRBV28; J: TRBJ1-2; D: NA; length: 13; DNA: TGTGCCAGCGGAGCAGGACGAATCTATGGCTACACCTTC; CDR3: CASGAGRIYGYTF
size: NA; V: TRBV5-4; J: TRBJ2-7; D: TRBD1; length: 15; DNA: TGTGCCAGCAGCACCCCGGGACAGGTCGCCTACGAGCAGTACTTC; CDR3: CASSTPGQVAYEQYF
size: NA; V: TRBV6-5; J: TRBJ2-7; D: NA; length: 15; DNA: TGTGCCAGCAGTTACTCGGGGGGGGCCTCCTACGAGCAGTACTTC; CDR3: CASSYSGGASYEQYF
size: once; V: TRBV10-1; J: TRBJ2-1; D: NA; length: 12; DNA: TGCGCCAGCCCCGGCGGGTACAATGAGCAGTTCTTC; CDR3: CASPGGYNEQFF
size: NA; V: TRBV2; J: TRBJ2-2; D: NA; length: 15; DNA: TGTGCCAGCAGTGAAAGAGGGCAGGGCACCGGGGAGCTGTTTTTT; CDR3: CASSERGQGTGELFF
size: NA; V: TRBV5-4; J: TRBJ2-1; D: TRBD2; length: 15; DNA: TGTGCCAGCAGCTATAGCGGGAGCGGAGGAGATGAGCAGTTCTTC; CDR3: CASSYSGSGGDEQFF
size: NA; V: TRBV7-2; J: TRBJ2-5; D: TRBD2; length: 16; DNA: TGTGCCAGCACCCTAAGGGGCGGGAGGGATTATGAGACCCAGTACTTC; CDR3: CASTLRGGRDYETQYF
size: NA; V: TRBV18; J: TRBJ1-2; D: NA; length: 16; DNA: TGTGCCAGCTCCCCGGATCAGGGCCAGGTCGACTATGGCTACACCTTC; CDR3: CASSPDQGQVDYGYTF
size: NA; V: TRBV5-6; J: TRBJ2-7; D: NA; length: 16; DNA: TGTGCCAGCAGCAGGGCAATAGCGGCCTACTCCTACGAGCAGTACTTC; CDR3: CASSRAIAAYSYEQYF
size: once; V: TRBV14; J: TRBJ2-7; D: NA; length: 14; DNA: TGTGCCAGCAGCCAAGCAACAGGGTTAGTCGAGCAGTACTTC; CDR3: CASSQATGLVEQYF
size: NA; V: TRBV28; J: TRBJ2-3; D: TRBD2; length: 17; DNA: TGTGCCAGCAGTTTCATCACTACTAGCGGGAGCGGAGATACGCAGTATTTT; CDR3: CASSFITTSGSGDTQYF
size: NA; V: TRBV6-5; J: TRBJ2-1; D: NA; length: 14; DNA: TGTGCCAGCAGTTACTCCCAAACCTACAATGAGCAGTTCTTC; CDR3: CASSYSQTYNEQFF
size: NA; V: TRBV5-1; J: TRBJ2-5; D: NA; length: 13; DNA: TGCGCCAGCAGCTTGTGGGGCACGGGGACCCAGTACTTC; CDR3: CASSLWGTGTQYF
size: few; V: TRBV7-2; J: TRBJ1-3; D: TRBD1; length: 15; DNA: TGTGCCAGCAGCCCCGGGACAGGGGCCGGAAACACCATATATTTT; CDR3: CASSPGTGAGNTIYF
size: few; V: TRBV28; J: TRBJ2-7; D: TRBD1; length: 21; DNA: TGTGCCAGCAGTACCACCCCGGACAGGGCCCTATATGGTAGGGTCCCCTACGAGCAGTACTTC; CDR3: CASSTTPDRALYGRVPYEQYF
size: NA; V: TRBV19; J: TRBJ1-4; D: NA; length: 14; DNA: TGTGCCAGTAGTGATCCCGGACAAAGAGAAAAACTGTTTTTT; CDR3: CASSDPGQREKLFF
size: NA; V: TRBV19; J: TRBJ2-1; D: NA; length: 14; DNA: TGTGCCAGTAGTATAGTTCATGACTACAATGAGCAGTTCTTC; CDR3: CASSIVHDYNEQFF
size: few; V: TRBV4-1; J: TRBJ1-5; D: NA; length: 14; DNA: TGCGCCAGCAGCCAAGCCAGGGGCAATCAGCCCCAGCATTTT; CDR3: CASSQARGNQPQHF
size: NA; V: TRBV28; J: TRBJ2-1; D: TRBD2; length: 15; DNA: TGTGCCATCGGGGGGGGCGGGAGCTCCTACAATGAGCAGTTCTTC; CDR3: CAIGGGGSSYNEQFF
size: NA; V: TRBV10-3; J: TRBJ2-3; D: TRBD1; length: 14; DNA: TGTGCCATCAGAGGGGACAGGGGCACAGATACGCAGTATTTT; CDR3: CAIRGDRGTDTQYF
size: NA; V: TRBV28; J: TRBJ2-7; D: TRBD2; length: 15; DNA: TGTGCCAGCAGTTTGGCACTAGCGGGGGTCTACGAGCAGTACTTC; CDR3: CASSLALAGVYEQYF
size: NA; V: TRBV6-6; J: TRBJ2-7; D: NA; length: 15; DNA: TGTGCCAGCAGTTACTCATCGCAGGACCTGGACGAGCAGTACTTC; CDR3: CASSYSSQDLDEQYF
size: NA; V: TRBV29-1; J: TRBJ2-1; D: NA; length: 16; DNA: TGCAGCGTTGAAGGGGCTGGAGCGGAGTCCTACAATGAGCAGTTCTTC; CDR3: CSVEGAGAESYNEQFF
size: NA; V: TRBV4-3; J: TRBJ1-1; D: NA; length: 16; DNA: TGCGCCAGCAGCCCGTCCCTGGGAGCCATGAACACTGAAGCTTTCTTT; CDR3: CASSPSLGAMNTEAFF
size: NA; V: TRBV5-4; J: TRBJ1-1; D: NA; length: 12; DNA: TGTGCCAGCAGCTGGCGGAACACTGAAGCTTTCTTT; CDR3: CASSWRNTEAFF
size: NA; V: TRBV18; J: TRBJ1-1; D: NA; length: 14; DNA: TGTGCCAGCTCGGCACAGGGAACGAACACTGAAGCTTTCTTT; CDR3: CASSAQGTNTEAFF
size: NA; V: TRBV7-2; J: TRBJ2-1; D: NA; length: 14; DNA: TGTGCCAGCAGCTTAGCGGGGTATTACAATGAGCAGTTCTTC; CDR3: CASSLAGYYNEQFF
size: NA; V: TRBV30; J: TRBJ2-7; D: NA; length: 13; DNA: TGTGCCTGGAGTGTATCGCCTCAGTTCGGGCAGTACTTC; CDR3: CAWSVSPQFGQYF
size: NA; V: TRBV7-8; J: TRBJ2-2; D: NA; length: 16; DNA: TGTGCCAGCACCACCTCGTACCTACGTTCCACCGGGGAGCTGTTTTTT; CDR3: CASTTSYLRSTGELFF
size: NA; V: TRBV28; J: TRBJ1-5; D: NA; length: 16; DNA: TGTGCCAGCAGTTTTTCCTCGCACGGTGGTGGTCAGCCCCAGCATTTT; CDR3: CASSFSSHGGGQPQHF
size: NA; V: TRBV19; J: TRBJ1-1; D: NA; length: 15; DNA: TGTGCCAGTAGTGGCTCCAGGGATTCAGGGACTGAAGCTTTCTTT; CDR3: CASSGSRDSGTEAFF
size: once; V: TRBV4-1; J: TRBJ1-2; D: NA; length: 16; DNA: TGCGCCAGCAGCCAAGAAGGAATATTGGGGACCTATGGCTACACCTTC; CDR3: CASSQEGILGTYGYTF
size: NA; V: TRBV18; J: TRBJ2-7; D: TRBD2; length: 14; DNA: TGTGCCAGCTCACCCGGACGGGAGGGTTACGAGCAGTACTTC; CDR3: CASSPGREGYEQYF
size: NA; V: TRBV6-1; J: TRBJ2-5; D: TRBD1; length: 15; DNA: TGTGCCAGCAGTGAACCGACAGGGGGCGGGGAGACCCAGTACTTC; CDR3: CASSEPTGGGETQYF
size: NA; V: TRBV28; J: TRBJ1-5; D: NA; length: 13; DNA: TGTGCCAGCAGTTTAAACGGAAATCAGCCCCAGCATTTT; CDR3: CASSLNGNQPQHF
size: NA; V: TRBV9; J: TRBJ2-7; D: NA; length: 14; DNA: TGTGCCAGCAGCGAGGGGGTAGGGGCCTACGAGCAGTACTTC; CDR3: CASSEGVGAYEQYF
size: NA; V: TRBV18; J: TRBJ1-4; D: NA; length: 14; DNA: TGTGCCAGCTCACGCAGAGCAACTAATGAAAAACTGTTTTTT; CDR3: CASSRRATNEKLFF